The 21 T cell receptor beta chains below were found in one sample sequenced in a study of yellow fever vaccine responses in identical twins. MiXCR, applied by TCRdb to the RT-PCR reads, yields one record per CDR3 protein. The table shows roughly 14,000 distinct CDR3 sequences, with about 81% occurring only once. The sequencing used T cells from blood (PBMCs), unsorted or a sorted subset (not recorded which), collected before or after yellow fever vaccination (not recorded which). The source is a woman aged 18-29 years who received the yellow fever vaccine.

This chain uses TRBV6-1 with TRBJ2-4; D gene ambiguous. The ends were cut back, 3 bases at V and 0 bases at J, with 12 bases in the middle. CDR3 size: 16 residues. CDR1 and CDR2 (germline): MNHNS, SASEGT. CDR3 DNA: TGTGCCAGCAGTGAGGTCAGGCTAGTAGCCAAAAACATTCAGTACTTC. Protein product: CASSEVRLVAKNIQYF.

The chain links TRBV20-1 to TRBJ1-2; D uncertain. Germline CDR1 DFQATT, CDR2 SNEGSKA (reference sequence). The CDR3 loop spans 13 amino acids. The V and J ends lost 3 bases and 4 bases respectively, with 12 bases between them. For the CDR3, the DNA is TGCAGTGCTAGCCCCGGTCAACGCTATGGCTACACCTTC. Translating gives CSASPGQRYGYTF.

This chain connects TRBV6-1 to TRBJ1-2; perhaps TRBD1 as D (6 bases). V gave up 6 bases and J gave up 4 bases, with 18 bases separating them. This CDR3 is 15 amino acids long. Looked up from germline, CDR1 is MNHNS and CDR2 is SASEGT. The CDR3 nucleotides are TGTGCCAGCAGCACCGTTGGGGGGCCGAGCTATGGCTACACCTTC. It is translated as CASSTVGGPSYGYTF.

Only a few counts were recorded for this clonotype. The rearrangement links TRBV20-1 to TRBJ2-7; D remains unclear. The CDR3 has 13 residues. Trimming shortened V by 6 bases and J by 3 bases, and 15 bases separated the two germline ends. Germline CDR1 and CDR2: DFQATT and SNEGSKA (reference sequence). As DNA, the CDR3 is TGCAGTGCCCCGAGTGTGTTGCGCTACGAGCAGTACTTC. Translation gives CSAPSVLRYEQYF.

The chain uses TRBV25-1 and TRBJ2-7, with D maybe TRBD2 (5 bases). Germline CDR1 reads MGHDK; CDR2 reads SYGVNS. The CDR3 covers 13 residues. V was clipped by 6 bases and J by 0 bases, with 9 bases between them. Written as DNA, the CDR3 is TGTGCCAGCAGCAGGACTCGCTCCTACGAGCAGTACTTC. Protein sequence: CASSRTRSYEQYF.

The chain joins TRBV2 to TRBJ2-1; D is unclear. With 6 bases removed from V and 5 bases from J, the gap between germline ends came to 8 bases. Germline assignment: CDR1 SNHLY and CDR2 FYNNEI. The CDR3 has 12 residues. The CDR3 nucleotides are TGTGCCAGCAGCTCGTCTAACAATGAGCAGTTCTTC. It encodes CASSSSNNEQFF.

The CDR3 bases are TGTGCCAGTATCTCCCCCGGGACAGGATCCAATGAGCAGTTCTTC. The encoded protein is CASISPGTGSNEQFF. V gene TRBV19 combines with J gene TRBJ2-1; 8 bases are shared with TRBD1. Germline CDR1 is LNHDA and CDR2 is SQIVND (reference sequence). The CDR3 is made up of 15 amino acids. V was clipped by 7 bases and J by 6 bases; unmatched bases: 11.

This clonotype occurred a few times. This sequence joins TRBV6-5 and TRBJ1-1, with 7 bases matching TRBD1. The germline V gene encodes CDR1 MNHEY and CDR2 SVGAGI. V lost 2 bases, J lost 3 bases, and 3 bases stayed unmatched. The CDR3 runs to 14 residues. CDR3 sequence: CASSYVRGDTEAFF. Written as DNA, the CDR3 is TGTGCCAGCAGTTACGTCAGGGGGGACACTGAAGCTTTCTTT.

Here the CDR3 DNA reads TGTGCCAGCAGCGTTGTCAAGACCGGGAACACTGAAGCTTTCTTT. It specifies CASSVVKTGNTEAFF. The chain recombines TRBV13 with TRBJ1-1; D remains unclear. This CDR3 has 15 residues. Looked up from germline, CDR1 is PRHDT and CDR2 is FYEKMQ (reference sequence). V lost 5 bases and J 1 base, leaving 14 bases between the germline ends.

The V call is TRBV11-3, the J call TRBJ1-4, with D uncertain. The CDR3 covers 15 residues. The V end was cut by 5 bases, the J end by 8 bases, with 18 bases between. Germline V CDR1 and CDR2: SGHNT, YENEEA. CDR3 region: CASSPEGRPGEKLFF. CDR3 in DNA: TGTGCCAGCAGCCCCGAGGGAAGGCCGGGAGAAAAACTGTTTTTT.

V and J are TRBV10-3 and TRBJ2-7, with D perhaps matching TRBD2 (5 bases). Germline values: CDR1 ENHRY, CDR2 SYGVKD. This CDR3 is built from 13 residues. The CDR3 spells CVLQTEGDYEQYV. CDR3 sequence (DNA): TGTGTACTACAAACTGAGGGCGACTACGAGCAGTACGTC.

The rearrangement links TRBV11-1 to TRBJ2-5, with D tentatively TRBD1 (6 bases). The CDR3 spans 11 residues. From germline, CDR1 is SGHAT and CDR2 FQDESV (reference sequence). Trimming removed 5 bases from V and 5 bases from J, with 6 bases in between. Here the CDR3 DNA reads TGTGCCAGCAGCACAGGGGAGACCCAGTACTTC. Its translation: CASSTGETQYF.

The chain uses TRBV29-1 and TRBJ2-1, with D perhaps matching TRBD1 (7 bases). This CDR3 has 12 residues. The germline gives CDR1 SQVTM, CDR2 ANQGSEA. V was clipped by 4 bases and J by 6 bases, with 10 bases between them. Here the CDR3 DNA reads TGCAGCGTTGCTCAGGGGGGCAATGAGCAGTTCTTC. It specifies CSVAQGGNEQFF.

This clonotype appeared a few times. The CDR3 loop is CSVGRDSGNTIYF. The CDR3 nucleotides read TGCAGCGTCGGAAGGGACTCTGGAAACACCATATATTTT. V is TRBV29-1 and J is TRBJ1-3, with no clear D. Trimming stripped 6 bases from V and 0 bases from J, with 9 bases between. Germline assignment: CDR1 SQVTM and CDR2 ANQGSEA. The CDR3 is 13 amino acids.

This clonotype was counted a single time. The genes are TRBV13 and TRBJ2-1; TRBD2 is a possible D gene (5 bases). CDR1 and CDR2 from the germline V gene are PRHDT and FYEKMQ (reference sequence). The CDR3 length is 13 residues. Trimming took off 6 bases at V and 10 bases at J, with 16 bases between the two ends. The DNA of the CDR3 is TGTGCCAGCAGAGGGAGCCCTCACGGGGAGCAGTTCTTC. Its protein is CASRGSPHGEQFF.

This chain links TRBV18 with TRBJ2-7; D gene unclear. Trimming stripped 5 bases from V and 6 bases from J, with 11 bases between. The CDR3 has 12 residues. Germline V gives CDR1 KGHSH, CDR2 LQKENI. The DNA of the CDR3 is TGTGCCAGCTCATTAAGGATCGGCGAGCAGTACGTC. It is translated as CASSLRIGEQYV.

This clonotype is a singleton in its sample. This chain uses TRBV11-1 with TRBJ2-5; 12 positions match TRBD2. In germline, CDR1 is SGHAT, CDR2 FQDESV (reference sequence). This CDR3 region has 15 residues. V trimming: 5 bases; J trimming: 13 bases; junction bases outside the gene matches: 14. The CDR3 here is CASSLWTSGALDPYF. The CDR3 bases are TGTGCCAGCAGCCTCTGGACTAGCGGGGCCCTAGACCCGTACTTC.

This chain joins TRBV10-2 and TRBJ2-1; TRBD2 aligns across 8 bases. The germline V gene encodes CDR1 WSHSY and CDR2 SAAADI. The CDR3 length is 15 residues. With 5 bases clipped from V and 3 bases from J, the junction kept 6 bases outside the gene matches. The CDR3: CASSRAGADYNEQFF. As DNA, the CDR3 is TGCGCCAGCAGTCGAGCGGGGGCAGACTACAATGAGCAGTTCTTC.

V gene TRBV29-1 combines with J gene TRBJ1-2; weak D call: TRBD1 (5 bases). Germline V gives CDR1 SQVTM, CDR2 ANQGSEA. The CDR3 loop spans 15 amino acids. The V and J ends lost 0 bases and 4 bases respectively, with 15 bases between them. The CDR3 spells CSVEDGQGLGYGYTF. CDR3 DNA: TGCAGCGTTGAAGACGGGCAGGGTTTAGGCTATGGCTACACCTTC.

This chain links TRBV20-1 with TRBJ2-7; D not certain. The CDR3 is 12 residues long. CDR1 is DFQATT, CDR2 SNEGSKA, per germline (reference sequence). Deletions cut 3 bases from V and 2 bases from J, with 8 bases between. In nucleotides, the CDR3 is TGCAGTGCTAGCGATACAGCCTACGAGCAGTACTTC. This sequence encodes CSASDTAYEQYF.

The chain employs TRBV7-2 and TRBJ2-1; TRBD2 might be the D (6 bases). CDR1 and CDR2 (germline): SGHTA, FQGNSA. Trimming removed 0 bases at V and 6 bases at J, with 6 bases between. The CDR3 consists of 13 residues. CDR3 nucleotide sequence: TGTGCCAGCAGCTTAGCGCGGGGCAATGAGCAGTTCTTC. Amino acid sequence: CASSLARGNEQFF.